This passage covers 23 T cell receptor beta chains from one sample sequenced in a study of blood T cell repertoires in COVID-19. Sequencing used immunoSEQ multiplex PCR; TCRdb keeps in-frame clones, though not all of them. The sample has 100,000 to 150,000 clones; roughly 85% are singletons. Specimen: peripheral blood. These receptors all come from an elderly man with active or convalescent COVID-19.

The rearrangement uses TRBV27 and TRBJ1-2; 10 positions agree with TRBD1. The germline V gene has CDR1 MNHEY and CDR2 SMNVEV (reference sequence). This CDR3 spans 14 amino acids. Germline trimming cut 4 bases from V and 8 bases from J; bases unmatched to any gene: 7. CDR3 sequence reads: CASSSRDRGWGYTF. The CDR3 nucleotides read TGTGCCAGCAGTTCCCGGGACAGGGGCTGGGGCTACACCTTC.

V and J are TRBV9 and TRBJ2-7; 9 nucleotides align to TRBD1. The CDR3 loop spans 13 amino acids. Germline values: CDR1 SGDLS, CDR2 YYNGEE. V trimming: 4 bases; J trimming: 3 bases; junction bases outside the gene matches: 2. The CDR3 is CASSPTGGYEQYF. DNA of the CDR3: TGTGCCAGCAGCCCGACAGGGGGCTACGAGCAGTACTTC.

This chain connects TRBV10-3 to TRBJ2-1; 10 bases are a match to TRBD2. The CDR3 runs 17 residues. Germline assignment: CDR1 ENHRY and CDR2 SYGVKD. The V segment lost 10 bases and the J segment 1 base; nucleotides outside the gene matches: 13. CDR3 loop: CATWGLAGESSYNEQFF. The CDR3 DNA sequence: TGTGCCACCTGGGGGCTAGCGGGAGAATCTTCCTACAATGAGCAGTTCTTC.

This chain connects TRBV29-1 to TRBJ1-2; D may be TRBD1 (6 bases). Germline V gene lookup returns CDR1 SQVTM and CDR2 ANQGSEA. The CDR3 contains 13 residues. V lost 5 bases to trimming and J lost 7 bases, with 17 bases between them. Here the CDR3 reads CSVYIEQGGGYTF. In DNA form, the CDR3 reads TGCAGCGTTTACATTGAACAGGGTGGTGGCTACACCTTC.

The V and J genes are TRBV4-1 and TRBJ2-3; TRBD2 aligns across 12 bases. V gave up 0 bases and J gave up 4 bases; unmatched junction bases: 2. CDR1 MGHRA and CDR2 YSYEKL come from the germline V gene. The CDR3 is 16 amino acids. As DNA, the CDR3 is TGCGCCAGCAGCCAAGAGACTAGCGGGGGTGCAGATACGCAGTATTTT. Residues: CASSQETSGGADTQYF.

This clone was observed a handful of times. V is TRBV18 and J is TRBJ2-7; 8 bases align to TRBD2. V was clipped by 3 bases and J by 0 bases; unmatched bases: 4. Germline V gene lookup returns CDR1 KGHSH and CDR2 LQKENI. This CDR3 is 15 amino acids long. Here the CDR3 reads CASSPGGGSSYEQYF. The CDR3 nucleotides read TGTGCCAGCTCACCCGGGGGGGGAAGCTCCTACGAGCAGTACTTC.

The V and J genes are TRBV3-1 (or the pseudogene TRBV3-2) and TRBJ1-2; D is perhaps TRBD1 (5 bases). Germline loops: CDR1 LGHDT, CDR2 YNNKEL (reference sequence). The CDR3 loop spans 13 amino acids. V gave up 9 bases and J gave up 7 bases, with 18 bases separating them. The CDR3 region has the DNA TGTGCCAGTTCCCCCGGACACGGTCGTGGCTACACCTTC. Encoded protein: CASSPGHGRGYTF.

V gene TRBV2 combines with J gene TRBJ1-1; the D gene is possibly TRBD1 (5 bases). This CDR3 contains 13 residues. Deletions cut 3 bases from V and 4 bases from J, with 9 bases between. Germline assignment: CDR1 SNHLY and CDR2 FYNNEI. CDR3 sequence: CASSERRATEAFF. The CDR3 DNA reads as TGTGCCAGCAGTGAGCGCAGGGCCACTGAAGCTTTCTTT.

The chain has TRBV18 and TRBJ2-1, with 14 bases matching TRBD2. The CDR3 is 16 amino acids. Germline V lookup: CDR1 KGHSH, CDR2 LQKENI. With V trimmed by 0 bases and J by 6 bases, 1 base remained unmatched. The CDR3 loop is CASSPPTSGRANEQFF. For the CDR3, the DNA is TGTGCCAGCTCACCACCGACTAGCGGGAGGGCCAATGAGCAGTTCTTC.

This clone was detected once. This sequence joins TRBV2 and TRBJ2-7; TRBD2 is a possible D gene (5 bases). Trimming took off 4 bases at V and 6 bases at J, with 19 bases between the two ends. Germline-derived CDR1 and CDR2 are SNHLY and FYNNEI. The CDR3 consists of 15 residues. In nucleotides, the CDR3 is TGTGCCAGCAGTGGAGGGCGACCGACCCGAGGCGAGCAGTACTTC. Amino acid sequence: CASSGGRPTRGEQYF.

The chain recombines TRBV19 with TRBJ1-4; TRBD1 matches at 8 bases. J was trimmed by 8 bases and V by 2 bases; bases with no gene match: 4. This CDR3 is built from 14 residues. Looked up from germline, CDR1 is LNHDA and CDR2 is SQIVND (reference sequence). The CDR3 coding sequence is TGTGCCAGTAGTATAACAGGGGGAAGAGAAAAACTGTTTTTT. As protein: CASSITGGREKLFF. Combining the CDR3 with reference TRBV19 and TRBJ1-4 gives the whole variable domain DGGITQSPKYLFRKEGQNVTLSCEQNLNHDAMYWYRQDPGQGLRLIYYSQIVNDFQKGDIAEGYSVSREKKESFPLTVTSAQKNPTAFYLCASSITGGREKLFFGSGTQLSVL.

The chain uses TRBV7-8 and TRBJ1-4, with D possibly matching TRBD1 (5 bases). The germline gives CDR1 SGHVS, CDR2 FQNEAQ. The CDR3 totals 15 residues. Between the trimmed V and J ends, which lost 2 bases and 2 bases, there was a span of 9 bases. The CDR3 bases are TGTGCCAGCAGCTTAAGGGGTCGCACTAATGAAAAACTGTTTTTT. Its protein product is CASSLRGRTNEKLFF.

This clone has more than one count but fewer than ten. The chain has TRBV5-1 and TRBJ1-3; D not certain. The CDR3 loop spans 15 amino acids. The germline V gene has CDR1 SGHRS and CDR2 YFSETQ. V dropped 0 bases and J dropped 4 bases, with 11 bases sitting between them. In DNA, the CDR3 is TGCGCCAGCAGCTTGGATGCAGGCCGCGGAAACACCATATATTTT. This translates into CASSLDAGRGNTIYF.

The chain is built from TRBV5-4 and TRBJ2-3, with D tentatively TRBD1 (8 bases). The CDR3 extends over 15 amino acids. CDR1 is SGHNT and CDR2 is YYREEE in the germline V gene (reference sequence). Trimming left V 4 bases short and J 4 bases short, with 16 bases between. Written as DNA, the CDR3 is TGTGCCAGCAGCCCTTACAGGGGGGGGGCAGATACGCAGTATTTT. Translation gives CASSPYRGGADTQYF. The full variable domain, its missing parts supplied by reference TRBV5-4 and TRBJ2-3, is ETGVTQSPTHLIKTRGQQVTLRCSSQSGHNTVSWYQQALGQGPQFIFQYYREEENGRGNFPPRFSGLQFPNYSSELNVNALELDDSALYLCASSPYRGGADTQYFGPGTRLTVL.

The chain carries TRBV4-2 and TRBJ2-7, with TRBD2 matching 15 bases. Trimming at V came to 0 bases and at J to 2 bases, leaving 11 bases not matched to a gene. Germline CDR1 reads LGHNA; CDR2 reads YNFKEQ. The length of the CDR3 is 20 residues. The CDR3 reads CASSQDGTSGRTEGPYEQYF. The DNA for the CDR3 is TGTGCCAGCAGCCAAGATGGGACTAGCGGGAGGACAGAGGGCCCCTACGAGCAGTACTTC.

The rearrangement uses TRBV10-3 and TRBJ1-5, with D perhaps matching TRBD1 (5 bases). The CDR3 runs 17 residues. The germline CDR1 and CDR2 sequences are ENHRY and SYGVKD. Trimming stripped 0 bases from V and 7 bases from J, with 19 bases between. CDR3 amino acids: CAISESVRGRGGQPQHF. The CDR3 nucleotides read TGTGCCATCAGTGAGTCGGTAAGGGGAAGGGGAGGGCAGCCCCAGCATTTT.

This chain joins TRBV27 and TRBJ1-6; D is possibly TRBD1 (5 bases). V dropped 6 bases and J dropped 7 bases, with 16 bases sitting between them. Germline CDR1 is MNHEY and CDR2 is SMNVEV (reference sequence). The CDR3 runs 15 residues. In nucleotides, the CDR3 is TGTGCCAGCAGGGGGCCTGGGCGCTTAAATTCACCCCTCCACTTT. Protein: CASRGPGRLNSPLHF.

This chain links TRBV18 with TRBJ2-3; the match to TRBD1 covers 7 bases. This CDR3 contains 14 residues. Germline assignment: CDR1 KGHSH and CDR2 LQKENI. V dropped 5 bases and J dropped 6; count of bases not matched to a gene: 8. The CDR3 protein is CASSRGPIGDTQYF. The CDR3 DNA reads as TGTGCCAGCTCAAGGGGGCCAATAGGGGATACGCAGTATTTT.

V is TRBV15 and J is TRBJ2-3; 7 nucleotides agree with TRBD2. The CDR3 is 16 residues long. Trimming removed 2 bases from V and 4 bases from J; junction bases left unmatched: 9. Germline V gene lookup returns CDR1 LNHNV and CDR2 YYDKDF (reference sequence). This CDR3 is CATSRSGTRGADTQYF. CDR3 sequence (DNA): TGTGCCACCAGCAGATCCGGGACCCGGGGGGCAGATACGCAGTATTTT.

The chain employs TRBV28 and TRBJ2-2, with D maybe TRBD2 (6 bases). The V gene lost 6 bases and the J gene lost 4 bases, with 9 bases spanning the gap. Germline V lookup: CDR1 MDHEN, CDR2 SYDVKM. The CDR3 loop spans 13 amino acids. In DNA form, the CDR3 reads TGTGCCAGCAGCACCGGGAGCACCGGGGAGCTGTTTTTT. Protein: CASSTGSTGELFF.

J is TRBJ2-7 and V is TRBV28; 8 bases match TRBD2. The CDR3 is 14 residues long. J lost 0 bases, V lost 5 bases, and 3 bases had no gene match. Germline assignment: CDR1 MDHEN and CDR2 SYDVKM. The CDR3 coding sequence is TGTGCCAGCAGTGCCGGGACTAGCTCCTACGAGCAGTACTTC. As protein: CASSAGTSSYEQYF.

The genes are TRBV3-1 (or the pseudogene TRBV3-2) and TRBJ2-1; D remains ambiguous. Germline V gene data show CDR1 as LGHDT and CDR2 as YNNKEL (reference sequence). The germline V and J ends were trimmed by 1 base and 0 bases, with 10 bases remaining between them. CDR3 length: 16 residues. In DNA form, the CDR3 reads TGTGCCAGCAGCCAAGGACTGCCGAGCTCCTACAATGAGCAGTTCTTC. Translation: CASSQGLPSSYNEQFF.

CDR3 in amino acids: CASNTGQGSQPQHF. CDR3 sequence (DNA): TGTGCCAGCAACACAGGGCAGGGGAGTCAGCCCCAGCATTTT. V gene TRBV2 combines with J gene TRBJ1-5; D perhaps matches TRBD1 (6 bases). Trimming removed 7 bases from V and 6 bases from J, with 16 bases in between. The CDR3 is 14 amino acids. Germline V gives CDR1 SNHLY, CDR2 FYNNEI. The full variable domain, rest sourced from reference TRBV2 and TRBJ1-5, is EPEVTQTPSHQVTQMGQEVILRCVPISNHLYFYWYRQILGQKVEFLVSFYNNEISEKSEIFDDQFSVERPDGSNFTLKIRSTKLEDSAMYFCASNTGQGSQPQHFGDGTRLSIL.